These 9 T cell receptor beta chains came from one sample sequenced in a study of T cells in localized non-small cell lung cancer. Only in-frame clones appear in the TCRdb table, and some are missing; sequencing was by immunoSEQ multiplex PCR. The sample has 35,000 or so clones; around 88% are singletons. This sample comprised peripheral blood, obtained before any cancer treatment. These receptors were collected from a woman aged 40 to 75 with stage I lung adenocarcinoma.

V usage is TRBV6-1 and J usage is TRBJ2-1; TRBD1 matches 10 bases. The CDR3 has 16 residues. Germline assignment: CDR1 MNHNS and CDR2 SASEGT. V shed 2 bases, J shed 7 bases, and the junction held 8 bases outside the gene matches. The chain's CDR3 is CASSEQEGQGGNEQFF. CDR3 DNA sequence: TGTGCCAGCAGTGAACAAGAAGGACAGGGGGGAAATGAGCAGTTCTTC.

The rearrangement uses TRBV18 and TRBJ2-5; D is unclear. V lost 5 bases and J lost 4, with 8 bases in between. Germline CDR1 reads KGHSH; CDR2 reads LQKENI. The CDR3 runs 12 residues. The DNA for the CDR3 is TGTGCCAGCTCATCTATGGGAGAGACCCAGTACTTC. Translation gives CASSSMGETQYF.

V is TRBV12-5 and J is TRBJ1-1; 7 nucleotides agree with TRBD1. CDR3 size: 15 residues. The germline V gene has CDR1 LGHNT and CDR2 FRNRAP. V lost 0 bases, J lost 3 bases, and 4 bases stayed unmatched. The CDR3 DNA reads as TGTGCTAGTGGTTTGGTACTAACAGGGGACACTGAAGCTTTCTTT. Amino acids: CASGLVLTGDTEAFF.

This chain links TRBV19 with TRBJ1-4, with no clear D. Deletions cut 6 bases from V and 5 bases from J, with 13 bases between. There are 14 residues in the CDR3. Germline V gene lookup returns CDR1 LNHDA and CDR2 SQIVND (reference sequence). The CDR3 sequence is CASRQPSSNEKLFF. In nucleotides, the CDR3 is TGTGCCAGTAGACAGCCGTCGTCGAATGAAAAACTGTTTTTT.

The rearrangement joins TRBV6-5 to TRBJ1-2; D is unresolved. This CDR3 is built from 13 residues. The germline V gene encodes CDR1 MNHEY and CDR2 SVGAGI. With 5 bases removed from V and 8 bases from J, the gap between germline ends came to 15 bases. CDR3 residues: CASSPKGLRGYTF. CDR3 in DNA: TGTGCCAGCAGTCCTAAGGGTTTAAGGGGCTACACCTTC.

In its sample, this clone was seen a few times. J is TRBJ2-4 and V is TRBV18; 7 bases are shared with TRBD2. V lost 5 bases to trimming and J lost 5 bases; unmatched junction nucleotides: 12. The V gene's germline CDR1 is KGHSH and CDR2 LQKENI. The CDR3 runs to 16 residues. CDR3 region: CASSVLGAGPENIQYF. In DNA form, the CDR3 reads TGTGCCAGCTCAGTTCTCGGAGCGGGGCCGGAAAACATTCAGTACTTC.

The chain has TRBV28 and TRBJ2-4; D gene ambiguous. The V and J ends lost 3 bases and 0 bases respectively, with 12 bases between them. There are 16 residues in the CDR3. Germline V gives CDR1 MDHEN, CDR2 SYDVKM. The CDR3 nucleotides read TGTGCCAGCAGTTTCTCAGGAGACTTAGCCAAAAACATTCAGTACTTC. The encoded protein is CASSFSGDLAKNIQYF.

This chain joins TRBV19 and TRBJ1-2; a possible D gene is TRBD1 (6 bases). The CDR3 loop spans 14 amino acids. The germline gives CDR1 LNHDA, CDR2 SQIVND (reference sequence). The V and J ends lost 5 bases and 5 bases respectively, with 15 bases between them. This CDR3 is CASSPRQDHYGYTF. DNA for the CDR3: TGTGCCAGTAGTCCAAGACAGGATCATTATGGCTACACCTTC.

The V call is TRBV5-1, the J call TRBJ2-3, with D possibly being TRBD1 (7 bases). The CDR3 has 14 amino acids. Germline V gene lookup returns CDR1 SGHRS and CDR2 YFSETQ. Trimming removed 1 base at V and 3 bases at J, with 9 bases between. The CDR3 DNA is TGCGCCAGCAGCTTGTCAGGGGGGACAGATACGCAGTATTTT. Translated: CASSLSGGTDTQYF.